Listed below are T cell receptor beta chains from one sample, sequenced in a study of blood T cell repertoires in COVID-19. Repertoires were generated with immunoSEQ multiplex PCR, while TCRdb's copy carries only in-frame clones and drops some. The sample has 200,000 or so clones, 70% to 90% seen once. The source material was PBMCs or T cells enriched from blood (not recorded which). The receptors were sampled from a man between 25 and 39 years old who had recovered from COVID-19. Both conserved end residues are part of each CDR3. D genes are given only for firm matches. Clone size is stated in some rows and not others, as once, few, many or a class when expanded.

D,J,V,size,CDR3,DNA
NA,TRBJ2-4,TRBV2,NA,CASRGFAKNIQYF,TGTGCCAGCCGGGGTTTCGCCAAAAACATTCAGTACTTC
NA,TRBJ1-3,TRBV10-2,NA,CASSEMGGNTIYF,TGCGCCAGCAGTGAAATGGGCGGAAACACCATATATTTT
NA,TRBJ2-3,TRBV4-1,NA,CASSQEGGGRTDTQYF,TGCGCCAGCAGCCAAGAGGGAGGAGGGCGCACAGATACGCAGTATTTT
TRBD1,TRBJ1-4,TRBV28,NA,CASSFATGSRGEKLFF,TGTGCCAGCAGTTTCGCGACAGGGTCTAGGGGCGAAAAACTGTTTTTT
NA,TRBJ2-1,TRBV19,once,CASSIGSGKGHEQFF,TGTGCCAGTAGTATTGGTTCAGGGAAAGGGCATGAGCAGTTCTTC
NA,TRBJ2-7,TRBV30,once,CAWSGFLRDTDSYEQYF,TGTGCCTGGAGTGGGTTTCTTAGGGACACCGACTCCTACGAGCAGTACTTC
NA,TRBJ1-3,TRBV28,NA,CASSWLWGNTIYF,TGTGCCAGCTCTTGGCTTTGGGGAAACACCATATATTTT
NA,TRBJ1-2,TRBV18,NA,CASSPPPQDGYTF,TGTGCCAGCTCACCACCCCCCCAGGATGGCTACACCTTC
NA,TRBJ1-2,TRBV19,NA,CASRSVYGYTF,TGTGCCAGCAGGTCCGTCTATGGCTACACCTTC
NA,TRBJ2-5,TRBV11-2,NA,CASSHIQVGRETQYF,TGTGCCAGCAGCCACATCCAGGTTGGGAGAGAGACCCAGTACTTC
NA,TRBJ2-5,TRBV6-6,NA,CASSSVWETQYF,TGTGCCAGCAGTTCGGTTTGGGAGACCCAGTACTTC
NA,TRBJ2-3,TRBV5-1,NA,CASSFAGPVDTQYF,TGCGCCAGCAGCTTTGCGGGGCCCGTTGATACGCAGTATTTT
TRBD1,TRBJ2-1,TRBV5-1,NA,CASSKGTGGSETQQFF,TGCGCCAGCAGCAAAGGGACAGGGGGTTCGGAAACGCAGCAGTTCTTC
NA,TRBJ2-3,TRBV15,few,CATSRDRQGTQYF,TGTGCCACCAGCAGAGATCGTCAGGGGACGCAGTATTTT
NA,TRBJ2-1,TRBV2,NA,CASSLAESLTEQFF,TGTGCCAGCAGTTTAGCGGAGTCCCTTACTGAGCAGTTCTTC
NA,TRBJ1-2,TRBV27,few,CASRSTGRYGYTF,TGTGCCAGCAGGTCCACAGGGCGCTATGGCTACACCTTC
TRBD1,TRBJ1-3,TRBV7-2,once,CASSAGTGSGNTIYF,TGTGCCAGCAGCGCCGGGACAGGTTCCGGAAACACCATATATTTT
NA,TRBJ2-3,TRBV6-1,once,CASSERKASAADTQYF,TGTGCCAGCAGTGAAAGGAAGGCTAGCGCGGCAGATACGCAGTATTTT
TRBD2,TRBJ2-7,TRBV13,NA,CASSVSGRGTYEQYF,TGTGCCAGCAGCGTTAGCGGGAGAGGGACCTACGAGCAGTACTTC
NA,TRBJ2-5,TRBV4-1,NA,CASSRVVFKETQYF,TGCGCCAGCAGCCGAGTGGTGTTTAAAGAGACCCAGTACTTC
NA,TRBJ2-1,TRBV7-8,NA,CASSPIRVGLQPGNGQFF,TGTGCCAGCAGCCCGATTAGGGTAGGACTCCAACCGGGGAATGGGCAGTTCTTC
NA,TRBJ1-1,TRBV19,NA,CASSIAGTTGTEAFF,TGTGCCAGTAGTATAGCAGGGACAACGGGCACTGAAGCTTTCTTT
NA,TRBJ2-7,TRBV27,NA,CASPRAISYEQYF,TGTGCCAGCCCCCGTGCGATCTCCTACGAGCAGTACTTC
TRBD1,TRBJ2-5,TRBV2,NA,CASSEATGGETQYF,TGTGCCAGCAGTGAAGCGACAGGGGGCGAGACCCAGTACTTC
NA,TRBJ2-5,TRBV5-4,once,CASSWKPAGETQYF,TGTGCCAGCAGTTGGAAGCCGGCGGGGGAGACCCAGTACTTC
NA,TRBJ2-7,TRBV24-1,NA,CATSVARTYEQYF,TGTGCCACCAGTGTTGCCAGAACCTACGAGCAGTACTTC
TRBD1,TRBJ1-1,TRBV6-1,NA,CASRSMTGEEVEAFF,TGTGCCAGCAGATCAATGACAGGGGAGGAGGTTGAAGCTTTCTTT
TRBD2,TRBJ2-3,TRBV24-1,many,CATSGTSGSDTQYF,TGTGCCACCAGTGGGACTAGCGGGTCGGATACGCAGTATTTT
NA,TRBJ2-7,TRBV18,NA,CASSPGHSYEQYF,TGTGCCAGCTCACCAGGCCATTCCTACGAGCAGTACTTC
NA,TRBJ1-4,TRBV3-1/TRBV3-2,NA,CASSQVGAGTNEKLFF,TGTGCCAGCAGCCAAGTTGGCGCAGGAACTAATGAAAAACTGTTTTTT
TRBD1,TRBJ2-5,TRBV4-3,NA,CASSQDWAGQGRETQYF,TGCGCCAGCAGCCAAGATTGGGCTGGACAGGGAAGAGAGACCCAGTACTTC
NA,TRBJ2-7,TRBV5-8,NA,CASSLQGLSEQYF,TGTGCCAGCAGCTTACAGGGTTTGTCCGAGCAGTACTTC
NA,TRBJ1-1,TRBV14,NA,CASSHQGRESINTEAFF,TGTGCCAGCAGCCACCAGGGGAGGGAGAGTATTAACACTGAAGCTTTCTTT
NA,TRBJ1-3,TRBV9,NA,CASSVGGGRNTIYF,TGTGCCAGCAGCGTAGGAGGAGGGAGGAACACCATATATTTT
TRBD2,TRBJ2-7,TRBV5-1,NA,CASSPRSSGQGGAWEQYF,TGCGCCAGCAGCCCGCGGTCCTCCGGTCAGGGAGGGGCCTGGGAGCAGTACTTC
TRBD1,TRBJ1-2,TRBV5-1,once,CASSLAPQGDYGYTF,TGCGCCAGCAGCTTGGCTCCCCAGGGGGACTATGGCTACACCTTC
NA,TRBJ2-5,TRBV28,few,CASSPGTNQETQYF,TGTGCCAGCAGTCCGGGGACAAACCAAGAGACCCAGTACTTC
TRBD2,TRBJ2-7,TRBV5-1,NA,CASSLELAGGYYEQYF,TGCGCCAGCAGCTTGGAGCTAGCGGGGGGGTACTACGAGCAGTACTTC
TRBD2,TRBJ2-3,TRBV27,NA,CASRRGTSGASTDTQYF,TGTGCCAGTCGGCGGGGGACTAGCGGGGCTAGCACAGATACGCAGTATTTT
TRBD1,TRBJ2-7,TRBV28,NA,CASSLVHRGSYEQYF,TGTGCCAGCAGTTTGGTACACAGGGGCTCCTACGAGCAGTACTTC
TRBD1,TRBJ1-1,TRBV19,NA,CASRQPGQGFGGTEAFF,TGTGCCAGTAGGCAGCCGGGACAGGGTTTTGGGGGCACTGAAGCTTTCTTT
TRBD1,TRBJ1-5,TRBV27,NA,CASRLQGANQPQHF,TGTGCCAGTAGGTTACAGGGGGCGAATCAGCCCCAGCATTTT
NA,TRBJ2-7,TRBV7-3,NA,CASSLTVDSYEQYF,TGTGCCAGCAGCTTAACAGTAGATTCCTACGAGCAGTACTTC
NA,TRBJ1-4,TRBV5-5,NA,CASSPTLARGEKLFF,TGTGCCAGCAGCCCCACTTTGGCGCGGGGGGAAAAACTGTTTTTT
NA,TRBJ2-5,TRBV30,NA,CAWSVLETQYF,TGTGCCTGGAGTGTACTCGAGACCCAGTACTTC
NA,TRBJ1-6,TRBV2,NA,CASSRVAASSYNSPLHF,TGTGCCAGCAGCAGGGTCGCGGCAAGCTCCTATAATTCACCCCTCCACTTT
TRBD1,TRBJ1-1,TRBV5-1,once,CASSPQDRRDSEAFF,TGCGCCAGCAGCCCCCAGGACAGGCGGGATAGCGAAGCTTTCTTT
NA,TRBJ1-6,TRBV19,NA,CASSLFEGNSPLHF,TGTGCCAGTAGTTTGTTCGAGGGTAATTCACCCCTCCACTTT
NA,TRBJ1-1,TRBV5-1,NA,CASSLEQGAEAFF,TGCGCCAGCAGCTTGGAACAGGGTGCTGAAGCTTTCTTT
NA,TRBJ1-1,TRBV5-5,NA,CASSLGTTEAFF,TGTGCCAGCAGCTTGGGAACTACCGAAGCTTTCTTT
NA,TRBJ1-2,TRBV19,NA,CASRGFYGYTF,TGTGCTTCGCGCGGCTTCTATGGCTACACCTTC
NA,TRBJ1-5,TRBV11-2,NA,CASSLGGQGQPQHF,TGTGCCAGCAGCTTGGGGGGGCAGGGGCAGCCCCAGCATTTT
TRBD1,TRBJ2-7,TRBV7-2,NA,CATKAGTGDYEQYF,TGTGCCACCAAGGCCGGGACAGGGGACTACGAGCAGTACTTC
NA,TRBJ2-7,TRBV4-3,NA,CASSQDLRPVYEQYF,TGCGCCAGCAGCCAAGATCTGAGGCCGGTCTACGAGCAGTACTTC
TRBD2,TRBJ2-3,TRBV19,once,CASSIIGRASSTDTQYF,TGTGCCAGTAGTATCATCGGGAGGGCCAGTAGTACAGATACGCAGTATTTT
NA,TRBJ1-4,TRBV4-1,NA,CASSQDQTGLRKLFF,TGCGCCAGCAGCCAAGATCAAACAGGGTTACGGAAACTGTTTTTT
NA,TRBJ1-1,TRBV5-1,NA,CASSLYDSKTEAFF,TGCGCCAGCAGCTTGTACGACAGTAAGACTGAAGCTTTCTTT
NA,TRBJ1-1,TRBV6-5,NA,CASSSYAAEAFF,TGTGCCAGCAGTTCCTACGCTGCTGAAGCTTTCTTT
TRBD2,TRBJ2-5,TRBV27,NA,CASSAQGLAAGWETQYF,TGTGCCAGCAGTGCACAGGGACTAGCAGCCGGGTGGGAGACCCAGTACTTC
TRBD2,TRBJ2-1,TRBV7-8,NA,CASSLAGGAPYNEQFF,TGTGCCAGCAGCTTAGCCGGGGGGGCCCCCTACAATGAGCAGTTCTTC